There are many counts of the clone carrying this T cell receptor (beta chain). What it binds is unknown. Researchers made TCR beta libraries by using iRepertoire HTBI primers and running Arm-PCR on CDR3 regions. In the original processing: Identification across samples found 62 TRBV and fewer than 15 TRBJ segments. TCRdb re-called the multiplex PCR reads with MiXCR, one entry per CDR3 protein. The V and J calls reflect TCRdb's pipeline rather than the authors' work. This sample has over 350,000 distinct CDR3 sequences; less than 25% occur once, and the top ten carry more than 20%. This sample's time point: persistent/refractory GD, antithyroid drugs over 5 years with positive TRAb. Isolated PBMC RNA provided the starting material for the TCR library. The data stem from a study of regulatory T cells in long-lasting Graves disease. Study findings and constraints: Less diverse TCR repertoires were seen in persistent Graves' patients than in newly diagnosed ones. The study found persistent patients shared more public clonotypes (2,741) than new patients (966).

Germline loops: CDR1 SGHRS, CDR2 YFSETQ. V shed 0 bases and J shed 2 bases, with 11 bases lying between them. This CDR3 contains 15 residues. The clonotype comes from a female donor with Graves disease. The specimen comprised peripheral blood mononuclear cells (PBMCs), sampled when the disease was refractory, from a patient treated with antithyroid drugs. This chain connects TRBV5-1 to TRBJ1-2; unclear D gene. The CDR3 DNA sequence: TGCGCCAGCAGCTTGGACAGCCCGAGGAACTATGGCTACACCTTC. Protein product: CASSLDSPRNYGYTF. Looking up the rest from reference TRBV5-1 and TRBJ1-2 gives the full variable domain: KAGVTQTPRYLIKTRGQQVTLSCSPISGHRSVSWYQQTPGQGLQFLFEYFSETQRNKGNFPGRFSGRQFSNSRSEMNVSTLELGDSALYLCASSLDSPRNYGYTFGSGTRLTVV.